The rows below give T cell receptor beta chains drawn from one sample of a study of blood T cell repertoires in COVID-19. Profiling relied on immunoSEQ multiplex PCR, and the TCRdb table lists in-frame clones only, not all of them. The sample records more than 150,000 clones, about four fifths being singletons. The sequencing input was peripheral blood. These receptors were collected from a man younger than 30 with active or convalescent COVID-19. Each CDR3 is given with its conserved first and last residue. Fields, in order: J gene, D gene, V gene, clone size, CDR3 protein, CDR3 DNA. D genes are given only for firm matches. Not all rows give a size; the values are once, few, many and, for expanded clones, a class.

TRBJ1-1 | . | TRBV7-9 | . | CASWGGLVGNTEAFF | TGTGCCAGTTGGGGAGGGCTGGTAGGTAACACTGAAGCTTTCTTT
TRBJ2-1 | . | TRBV19 | . | CASRQGNNGQFF | TGTGCCAGTAGGCAGGGAAACAATGGGCAGTTCTTC
TRBJ1-5 | . | TRBV28 | . | CASSLQGPPYSNQPQHF | TGTGCCAGCAGTTTACAGGGGCCCCCTTATAGCAATCAGCCCCAGCATTTT
TRBJ2-7 | TRBD2 | TRBV28 | . | CASSLGGSGSSYEQYF | TGTGCCAGCAGTTTGGGGGGTAGCGGGAGCTCCTACGAGCAGTACTTC
TRBJ2-1 | . | TRBV28 | . | CASSYLTGSYNEQFF | TGTGCCAGCAGTTATCTGACCGGGAGCTACAATGAGCAGTTCTTC
TRBJ1-5 | . | TRBV19 | few | CASSIWLQGGQPQHF | TGTGCCAGTAGTATTTGGTTGCAGGGTGGCCAGCCCCAGCATTTT
TRBJ2-5 | TRBD2 | TRBV5-4 | . | CASSLAGAGGAAQYF | TGTGCCAGCAGCTTGGCCGGGGCGGGAGGGGCGGCCCAGTACTTC
TRBJ1-4 | . | TRBV18 | . | CASSPPARNEKLFF | TGTGCCAGCTCACCACCGGCCAGGAATGAAAAACTGTTTTTT
TRBJ2-1 | . | TRBV11-2 | . | CASSNTRTAGNEQFF | TGTGCCAGCAGCAATACCCGGACAGCGGGGAATGAGCAGTTCTTC
TRBJ1-2 | . | TRBV29-1 | . | CSVQENYGYTF | TGCAGCGTCCAGGAAAACTATGGCTACACCTTC
TRBJ2-3 | . | TRBV12-5 | . | CASGLQDTDTQYF | TGTGCTAGTGGTTTGCAGGACACAGATACGCAGTATTTT
TRBJ2-7 | TRBD1 | TRBV5-1 | . | CASSARATGGTSYEQYF | TGCGCCAGCAGCGCTCGAGCCACAGGGGGCACCTCCTACGAGCAGTACTTC
TRBJ2-3 | TRBD2 | TRBV3-1/TRBV3-2 | . | CASSRKGLAGGKDTQYF | TGTGCCAGCAGCCGGAAGGGACTAGCGGGAGGGAAAGATACGCAGTATTTT
TRBJ1-2 | . | TRBV7-6 | . | CASSFRGGPGYGYTF | TGTGCCAGCAGCTTTAGGGGGGGTCCTGGCTATGGCTACACCTTC
TRBJ1-6 | . | TRBV6-6 | . | CASSQVGGNSPLHF | TGTGCCAGCAGCCAAGTGGGGGGGAATTCACCCCTCCACTTT
TRBJ1-5 | . | TRBV7-2 | . | CASSLHARGDQPQHF | TGTGCCAGCAGCTTACATGCCAGGGGAGATCAGCCCCAGCATTTT